This T cell receptor (beta chain) emerged from a study of CD8 T cells in Susac syndrome. Study-level information: The Susac syndrome patients were therapy-naive, on corticosteroids, or on intravenous immunoglobulin alone at blood draw. Study-wide results and caveats: Acknowledgment was made by the study that its TCR sequencing and HLA analysis involved a relatively small number of individuals. The CD4+ T cell repertoire of patients with Susac syndrome showed no detectable clonal expansion.

About this clonotype: Its antigen is currently unknown.

RNA, at roughly 0.5 to 1 ug, was reverse transcribed with random hexamers. MiXCR, run by TCRdb on the immunoSEQ multiplex PCR reads, gives a single entry per CDR3 protein. The sample has tens of thousands of distinct CDR3 sequences, roughly 93% seen once. Germline V lookup: CDR1 MDHEN, CDR2 SYDVKM. The trim removed 2 bases at V and 5 bases at J, leaving 7 bases unmatched. This CDR3 region has 16 residues. Sequenced sample: CD4+ T cells from PBMCs. The receptor's source is a human donor with Susac syndrome. V usage is TRBV28 and J usage is TRBJ2-2; 8 bases are shared with TRBD1. The CDR3 reads CASSLAGGAGTGELFF. The CDR3 coding sequence is TGTGCCAGCAGTTTAGCAGGGGGCGCCGGAACCGGGGAGCTGTTTTTT.